Each of the 28 T cell receptor beta chains below was sequenced from the same sample in a study of regulatory T cells in long-lasting Graves disease. HTBI primers from iRepertoire and Arm-PCR of CDR3 regions yielded the TCR beta libraries. TCRdb redid the calling of the multiplex PCR reads with MiXCR, one entry per CDR3 protein. This sample has hundreds of thousands of distinct CDR3 sequences, with roughly 13% found just once. Sample time point: newly diagnosed GD, antithyroid drugs for less than 3 months. RNA extracted from PBMCs served as the sequencing template. This sample also belongs to another study, concerning T cells in Graves' hyperthyroidism and ophthalmopathy.

The sequencing here drew on peripheral blood mononuclear cells (PBMCs), taken at new diagnosis, from a patient treated with antithyroid drugs. Receptors were obtained from a man aged 25-45 years with Graves disease.

V gene TRBV4-1 combines with J gene TRBJ1-2; D may be TRBD1 (6 bases). The CDR3 contains 15 residues. Germline V gives CDR1 MGHRA, CDR2 YSYEKL. V was trimmed by 4 bases and J by 4 bases, leaving 16 bases between them. The CDR3 reads CASSPPRGLFYGYTF. The CDR3 DNA follows: TGCGCCAGCAGCCCCCCCAGGGGACTCTTCTATGGCTACACCTTC.

This clonotype was counted ten times or more. The chain employs TRBV6-1 and TRBJ2-1; D perhaps matches TRBD2 (6 bases). Germline V lookup: CDR1 MNHNS, CDR2 SASEGT. The CDR3 runs 18 residues. The germline V and J ends were trimmed by 7 bases and 0 bases, with 22 bases remaining between them. CDR3: CASNSGTELFPSYNEQFF. The CDR3 DNA reads TGTGCCAGCAACTCCGGGACTGAACTTTTTCCCTCCTACAATGAGCAGTTCTTC.

The chain uses TRBV20-1 and TRBJ1-5; 9 nucleotides align to TRBD1. Germline V lookup: CDR1 DFQATT, CDR2 SNEGSKA (reference sequence). The length of the CDR3 is 13 residues. V lost 5 bases, J lost 6 bases, and 5 bases stayed unmatched. Here the CDR3 DNA reads TGCAGTGCTGTGGACAGGGGAAGTCAGCCCCAGCATTTT. Translated: CSAVDRGSQPQHF.

V is TRBV30 and J is TRBJ2-3, with D unclear. Germline CDR1 and CDR2: GTSNPN and SVGIG (reference sequence). The CDR3 has 14 amino acids. The V end lost 0 bases, the J end lost 2 bases, and 9 bases lay between the germline ends. The CDR3 DNA reads TGTGCCTGGAGTGTAGGCAAGGTCACAGATACGCAGTATTTT. It is translated as CAWSVGKVTDTQYF.

This clonotype was picked up a small number of times. A much larger clone sits a single nucleotide away, making a read error possible. V is TRBV2 and J is TRBJ2-3, with D perhaps matching TRBD2 (5 bases). Looked up from germline, CDR1 is SNHLY and CDR2 is FYNNEI. The CDR3 has 16 residues. The DNA of the CDR3 is TGTGCCAGCAGTGAGTATTCTAGCTACGGCACAGATACGCAGTGTTTT. Translation gives CASSEYSSYGTDTQCF.

Many counts were recorded for this clonotype. The chain employs TRBV6-1 and TRBJ2-3, with D maybe TRBD2 (5 bases). This CDR3 region has 17 residues. CDR1 and CDR2 (germline): MNHNS, SASEGT. V was clipped by 5 bases and J by 4 bases, with 22 bases between them. The CDR3 DNA reads TGTGCCAGCAGTCTACGAGGGTGGTCAGCGGCCCCAGATACGCAGTATTTT. Encoded protein: CASSLRGWSAAPDTQYF.

This chain uses TRBV5-1 with TRBJ2-5, with 8 positions matching TRBD2. The CDR3 is 17 residues long. Germline assignment: CDR1 SGHRS and CDR2 YFSETQ. With 1 base clipped from V and 3 bases from J, the junction kept 11 bases outside the gene matches. The CDR3 sequence is CASSLKYAGGSKETQYF. In DNA form, the CDR3 reads TGCGCCAGCAGCTTGAAGTATGCGGGAGGCTCCAAAGAGACCCAGTACTTC.

This sequence joins TRBV4-1 and TRBJ1-1; D perhaps matches TRBD1 (5 bases). The CDR3 runs 15 residues. Germline assignment: CDR1 MGHRA and CDR2 YSYEKL. V lost 1 base and J 5 bases, leaving 14 bases between the germline ends. CDR3 amino acids: CASSQVRGVGTEAFF. The CDR3 DNA follows: TGCGCCAGCAGCCAAGTTCGAGGGGTGGGTACTGAAGCTTTCTTT.

The CDR3 nucleotides are TGCAGCGTTTGCGAGCGGGAGCCCGGGGAGCTGTTTTTT. As protein: CSVCEREPGELFF. The chain joins TRBV29-1 to TRBJ2-2; TRBD2 agrees at 8 bases. The V and J ends lost 5 bases and 6 bases, in that order; junction bases with no gene match: 5. Germline V lookup: CDR1 SQVTM, CDR2 ANQGSEA. This CDR3 contains 13 residues.

This clonotype was seen repeatedly, ten times or more. V usage is TRBV29-1 and J usage is TRBJ2-5; 8 positions agree with TRBD2. J lost 4 bases, V lost 7 bases, and 8 bases had no gene match. Per germline, CDR1 SQVTM and CDR2 ANQGSEA. The CDR3 is 13 residues long. For the CDR3, the DNA is TGCAGCGCTTATTTGGCGGGAGGAGAGACCCAGTACTTC. This codes for CSAYLAGGETQYF.

This chain joins TRBV5-5 and TRBJ2-3; D is undetermined. The V end lost 4 bases, the J end lost 0 bases, and 12 bases lay between the germline ends. Germline V gene sequence: CDR1 SGHKS, CDR2 YYEKEE (reference sequence). The CDR3 covers 15 residues. The CDR3, as DNA: TGTGCCAGCAGCCAGGACGGAGCTAGCACAGATACGCAGTATTTT. As protein: CASSQDGASTDTQYF.

This clonotype was recorded many times. This rearrangement joins TRBV10-3 to TRBJ2-5; 7 bases line up with TRBD1. CDR3 size: 14 residues. V trimming: 7 bases; J trimming: 0 bases; junction bases outside the gene matches: 5. Germline V gene sequence: CDR1 ENHRY, CDR2 SYGVKD. The CDR3 reads CAIKTQGNQETQYF. CDR3 nucleotide sequence: TGTGCCATCAAGACACAGGGGAACCAAGAGACCCAGTACTTC.

This clonotype was picked up a small number of times. The V and J genes are TRBV29-1 and TRBJ1-2; D perhaps matches TRBD1 (6 bases). Germline loops: CDR1 SQVTM, CDR2 ANQGSEA. V shed 7 bases and J shed 8 bases, with 14 bases lying between them. This CDR3 has 11 amino acids. The CDR3 DNA reads as TGCAGCGCCCACTGGGGGGCCGGCTACACCTTC. It encodes CSAHWGAGYTF.

In its sample, this clonotype was seen many times. The chain links TRBV6-1 to TRBJ2-7; D perhaps matches TRBD2 (5 bases). The V end was cut by 0 bases, the J end by 0 bases, with 9 bases between. The germline V gene encodes CDR1 MNHNS and CDR2 SASEGT. This CDR3 is built from 15 residues. The CDR3, as DNA: TGTGCCAGCAGTGAAGCCCCGGGGAGCTCCTACGAGCAGTACTTC. It yields the protein CASSEAPGSSYEQYF.

Remarks on this clonotype: One base away lies a much larger clone, so this may be a sequencing read error. No conserved phenylalanine or tryptophan is present at the end of the CDR3, so a read error is the likely explanation. The V call is TRBV5-1, the J call TRBJ2-7; 9 bases align to TRBD1. The ends lost 7 bases at V and 4 bases at J; junction bases unmatched: 9. CDR3 length equals 14 residues. Germline V CDR1 and CDR2: SGHRS, YFSETQ. CDR3 residues: CASGDDRGRYEQYL. DNA of the CDR3: TGCGCCAGCGGCGACGACAGGGGGAGGTACGAGCAGTACCTC.

Turning to this clonotype: A read error is possible here, since a much larger clone lies one base away. This rearrangement joins TRBV20-1 to TRBJ1-3, with D hard to call. This CDR3 is 12 amino acids long. Germline CDR1 and CDR2: DFQATT and SNEGSKA (reference sequence). The V and J ends lost 4 bases and 8 bases respectively, with 12 bases between them. The CDR3 DNA follows: TGCAGTGCTATAATACCAGGAGACACCATATATTTT. Its translation is CSAIIPGDTIYF.

This clonotype was observed many times. This chain links TRBV6-1 with TRBJ2-1, with 7 bases matching TRBD2. V was clipped by 8 bases and J by 0 bases; unmatched bases: 7. This CDR3 comprises 15 residues. Germline V gene data show CDR1 as MNHNS and CDR2 as SASEGT. CDR3: CASARDYLSYNEQFF. The CDR3, as DNA: TGTGCCAGCGCCAGGGACTACCTCTCCTACAATGAGCAGTTCTTC.

This clonotype has a count of ten or more. The chain is built from TRBV12-5 and TRBJ2-7; no definite D call. Trimming took 0 bases from V and 4 from J, leaving 1 base between them. Germline V gene lookup returns CDR1 LGHNT and CDR2 FRNRAP. CDR3 length equals 11 residues. The CDR3 region is CASGLVYEQYF. The DNA for the CDR3 is TGTGCTAGTGGTTTGGTATACGAGCAGTACTTC.

This clonotype came up many times. The chain has TRBV5-1 and TRBJ2-1; perhaps TRBD1 as D (6 bases). Germline assignment: CDR1 SGHRS and CDR2 YFSETQ. Trimming left V 4 bases short and J 3 bases short, with 20 bases between. CDR3 length: 17 amino acids. CDR3 residues: CASSRAAGGQLYNEQFF. CDR3 bases: TGCGCCAGCAGCCGGGCCGCGGGCGGACAGCTCTACAATGAGCAGTTCTTC.

This clonotype appeared many times. V is TRBV29-1 and J is TRBJ1-1; TRBD1 matches 9 bases. The germline V gene has CDR1 SQVTM and CDR2 ANQGSEA. V lost 7 bases and J lost 4; bases outside the gene matches: 7. The CDR3 consists of 13 residues. The CDR3 sequence: CSAGQGTVTEAFF. The CDR3 bases are TGCAGCGCCGGACAGGGGACGGTCACTGAAGCTTTCTTT.

This clonotype was recorded at least ten times. This sequence joins TRBV12-3 or TRBV12-4 and TRBJ2-1, with 7 nucleotides matching TRBD1. The CDR3 contains 16 residues. J was trimmed by 5 bases and V by 6 bases; bases with no gene match: 13. This CDR3 reads CASSRTGTARDNEQFF. In DNA form, the CDR3 reads TGTGCCAGCAGCCGTACCGGGACAGCGAGGGACAATGAGCAGTTCTTC.

This clonotype was seen ten or more times. The V and J genes are TRBV3-1 and TRBJ2-3; D remains ambiguous. CDR3 length equals 13 residues. The V end lost 0 bases, the J end lost 7 bases, and 8 bases lay between the germline ends. Germline V CDR1 and CDR2: LGHDT, YNNKEL (reference sequence). CDR3 amino acids: CASSQEGYYTQYF. The CDR3 DNA sequence: TGTGCCAGCAGCCAAGAGGGGTATTATACGCAGTATTTT.

The chain couples TRBV3-1 to TRBJ2-2; no definite D call. CDR3 length: 15 residues. The V end was cut by 1 base, the J end by 1 base, with 7 bases between. CDR1 is LGHDT, CDR2 YNNKEL, per germline (reference sequence). The CDR3 coding sequence is TGTGCCAGCAGCCAAGGCGACGTGAACACCGGGGAGCTGTTTTTT. Amino acid sequence: CASSQGDVNTGELFF.

This clonotype has ten or more counts. The CDR3 sequence is CASSSHTAGPRTPEAFF. The CDR3 bases are TGTGCCAGCAGTTCGCACACTGCCGGACCGAGGACACCTGAAGCTTTCTTT. The chain joins TRBV6-2 or TRBV6-3 to TRBJ1-1; tentative D call: TRBD1 (5 bases). CDR1 and CDR2 from the germline V gene are MNHEY and SVGEGT. Deletions cut 4 bases from V and 6 bases from J, with 24 bases between. The CDR3 spans 17 residues.

The rearrangement joins TRBV27 to TRBJ2-3, with 9 bases lining up with TRBD2. The J call may be incorrect, as the DNA end agrees better with TRBJ2-5. Germline V gene lookup returns CDR1 MNHEY and CDR2 SMNVEV (reference sequence). This CDR3 has 14 residues. CDR3 sequence (DNA): TGTGCCAGCAGTTTCCTAGCGGGATCAGAGACCCAGTACTTC. It specifies CASSFLAGSETQYF.

This clonotype came up many times. The CDR3 sequence: CSVVAGEQYF. In nucleotides, the CDR3 is TGCAGCGTTGTTGCGGGCGAGCAGTACTTC. The V gene is TRBV29-1, the J gene TRBJ2-7, with D tentatively TRBD2 (5 bases). The CDR3 is 10 amino acids. V lost 4 bases to trimming and J lost 6 bases, with 7 bases between them. Germline assignment: CDR1 SQVTM and CDR2 ANQGSEA.

This clonotype appeared many times. V and J are TRBV19 and TRBJ1-5, with TRBD1 as a possible D gene (5 bases). CDR3 length: 14 amino acids. V lost 5 bases to trimming and J lost 7 bases, with 15 bases between them. Looked up from germline, CDR1 is LNHDA and CDR2 is SQIVND (reference sequence). The CDR3 region is CASSATGGSQPQHF. DNA for the CDR3: TGTGCCAGTAGTGCTACAGGAGGTTCACAGCCCCAGCATTTT.

This clonotype was picked up many times. V is TRBV3-1 and J is TRBJ2-1, with 12 bases matching TRBD2. This CDR3 comprises 16 residues. J was trimmed by 8 bases and V by 1 base; bases with no gene match: 6. Germline CDR1 and CDR2: LGHDT and YNNKEL (reference sequence). The CDR3 loop reads CASSQAATSGSYEQFF. The DNA of the CDR3 is TGTGCCAGCAGCCAAGCCGCGACTAGCGGGAGTTATGAGCAGTTCTTC.